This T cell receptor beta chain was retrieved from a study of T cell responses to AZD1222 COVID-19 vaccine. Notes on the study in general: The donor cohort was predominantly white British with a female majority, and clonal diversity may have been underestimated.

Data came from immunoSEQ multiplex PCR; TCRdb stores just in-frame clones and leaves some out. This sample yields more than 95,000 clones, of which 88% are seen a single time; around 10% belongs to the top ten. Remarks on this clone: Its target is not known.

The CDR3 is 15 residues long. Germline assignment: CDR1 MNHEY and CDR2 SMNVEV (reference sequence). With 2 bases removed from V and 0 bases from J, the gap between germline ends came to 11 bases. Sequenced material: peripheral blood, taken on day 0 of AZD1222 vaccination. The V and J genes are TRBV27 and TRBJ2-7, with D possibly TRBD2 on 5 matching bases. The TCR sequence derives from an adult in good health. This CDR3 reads CASSLGLADSYEQYF. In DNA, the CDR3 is TGTGCCAGCAGTTTAGGTCTAGCCGACTCCTACGAGCAGTACTTC.